This T cell receptor (beta chain) was retrieved from a study of spatial heterogeneity in lung cancer. This clonotype rates as medium-sized. Its antigen is undetermined. The time point was: sample taken at primary tumor resection. Whole RNA, which was extracted from tumor, nontumor lung tissue or frozen PBMC, was sequenced without any cell sorting. MiXCR, applied by TCRdb to the 5' RACE reads, yields one record per CDR3 protein. Of roughly 9,000 distinct CDR3 sequences listed, 6% to 6.5% were seen once; the top ten hold 25% to 35%. V was cut by 1 base and J by 4 bases, with 20 bases left in between. The CDR3 extends over 18 amino acids. Germline loops: CDR1 SGHVS, CDR2 FNYEAQ. Broader study findings: Of the expanded TCRs, ubiquitous and regional counts tracked the counts of ubiquitous and regional nonsynonymous mutations, respectively. Tracking of tumor mutation counts was seen in expanded intratumoral alpha and beta TCR counts. Coverage was estimated at approximately 7.4% of tumor T cells for alpha chains and about 13% for beta chains.

The sequence was collected from a male donor with early-stage non-small cell lung cancer. The V gene is TRBV7-6, the J gene TRBJ1-5; no definite D call. The sample here was lung tumor tissue, taken at surgery. CDR3 DNA sequence: TGTGCCAGCAGCTTAGAACCTCCCCAGCAGCTACGGAATCAGCCCCAGCATTTT. It translates to CASSLEPPQQLRNQPQHF.